In its sample, the clone carrying this T cell receptor beta chain was seen many times. The sample comes from a study of T cells of healthy individuals. TCRdb re-analysed the 5' RACE reads in MiXCR, keeping a single row per CDR3 protein. The sample contains about 57,000 distinct CDR3 sequences, 15% to 20% of which appear only once. The germline V gene encodes CDR1 SNHLY and CDR2 FYNNEI. The V end lost 6 bases, the J end lost 2 bases, and 4 bases lay between the germline ends. The CDR3 runs to 11 residues. The chain recombines TRBV2 with TRBJ2-5; D is ambiguous. This TCR was sampled from a human donor in good health. This CDR3 reads CASRGQETQYF. CDR3 DNA sequence: TGTGCCAGCAGGGGACAAGAGACCCAGTACTTC.